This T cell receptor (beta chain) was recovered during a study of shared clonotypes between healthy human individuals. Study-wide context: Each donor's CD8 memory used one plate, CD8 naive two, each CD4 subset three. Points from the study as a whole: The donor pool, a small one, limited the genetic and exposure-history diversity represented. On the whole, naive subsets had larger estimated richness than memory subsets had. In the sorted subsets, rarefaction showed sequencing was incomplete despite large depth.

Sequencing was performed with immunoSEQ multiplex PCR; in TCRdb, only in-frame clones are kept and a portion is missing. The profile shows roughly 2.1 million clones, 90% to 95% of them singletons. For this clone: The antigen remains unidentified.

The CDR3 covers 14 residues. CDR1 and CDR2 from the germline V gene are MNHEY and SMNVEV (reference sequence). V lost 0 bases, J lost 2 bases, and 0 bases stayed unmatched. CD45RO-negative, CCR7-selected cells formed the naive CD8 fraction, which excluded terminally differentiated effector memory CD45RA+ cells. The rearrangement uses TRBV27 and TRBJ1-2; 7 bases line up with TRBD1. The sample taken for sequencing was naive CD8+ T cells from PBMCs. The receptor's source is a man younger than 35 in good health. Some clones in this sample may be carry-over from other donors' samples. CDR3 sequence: CASSLSGQNYGYTF. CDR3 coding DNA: TGTGCCAGCAGTTTATCGGGACAGAACTATGGCTACACCTTC.